This entry lists 24 T cell receptor beta chains sequenced from one sample in a study of blood T cell repertoires in COVID-19 (dated by TCRdb to 2020 to 2021). Libraries came from the immunoSEQ multiplex PCR assay. The immuneACCESS repertoire file appears here via TCRdb, limited to in-frame rearrangements. These files lack a portion of the clones; in checked studies, under half of the deficit traces to unresolved V genes, and the cause of the others is not known. This sample gives about 190,000 clones in total; around nine tenths of them show up just once. About 7% of the sample belongs to the ten largest clones. Material: peripheral blood. The receptors stem from a middle-aged man with acute or convalescent COVID-19.

This chain connects TRBV4-3 to TRBJ2-1; 9 positions match TRBD2. The CDR3 runs to 17 residues. V lost 0 bases to trimming and J lost 7 bases; unmatched junction nucleotides: 10. CDR1 and CDR2 (germline): LGHNA, YSLEER. CDR3 loop: CASSQDGAGGLLNEQFF. The CDR3 DNA is TGCGCCAGCAGCCAAGATGGCGCGGGGGGGCTTCTGAATGAGCAGTTCTTC.

Only a few counts were recorded for this clone. The chain employs TRBV5-1 and TRBJ1-2; D unclear. Germline-derived CDR1 and CDR2 are SGHRS and YFSETQ. V shed 0 bases and J shed 8 bases, with 8 bases lying between them. This CDR3 has 12 amino acids. The CDR3 loop is CASSLGGEGYTF. Here the CDR3 DNA reads TGCGCCAGCAGCTTGGGCGGGGAAGGCTACACCTTC.

The V call is TRBV27, the J call TRBJ2-2; D might be TRBD1 (6 bases). V lost 4 bases and J lost 3, with 12 bases in between. This CDR3 is 15 amino acids long. Germline CDR1 MNHEY, CDR2 SMNVEV (reference sequence). CDR3 bases: TGTGCCAGCAGTTACTGGGACACCTACACCGGGGAGCTGTTTTTT. Its translation is CASSYWDTYTGELFF.

The chain uses TRBV10-3 and TRBJ1-1, with TRBD1 matching 7 bases. The germline CDR1 and CDR2 sequences are ENHRY and SYGVKD. The junction had 6 bases not matched to a gene; V was cut back by 6 bases and J by 2 bases. The CDR3 is made up of 14 amino acids. CDR3 DNA sequence: TGTGCCATCAGAGAAGGACAGGACAACACTGAAGCTTTCTTT. This sequence encodes CAIREGQDNTEAFF.

The chain is built from TRBV6-2 or TRBV6-3 and TRBJ2-5, with D unresolved. With 3 bases removed from V and 5 bases from J, the gap between germline ends came to 16 bases. The CDR3 runs to 15 residues. In germline, CDR1 is MNHEY, CDR2 SVGEGT. CDR3 sequence reads: CASSYTGTKVETQYF. CDR3 nucleotide sequence: TGTGCCAGCAGTTATACGGGTACTAAAGTGGAGACCCAGTACTTC.

The gene calls are TRBV7-3 and TRBJ2-5, with TRBD1 matching over 7 bases. CDR3 length equals 13 residues. CDR1 is SGHTA, CDR2 FQGTGA, per germline. J gave up 3 bases and V 5 bases, and 3 bases lay outside the gene matches. CDR3 region: CASSRGQEETQYF. The CDR3, as DNA: TGTGCCAGCAGCCGCGGACAGGAAGAGACCCAGTACTTC.

The chain carries TRBV29-1 and TRBJ1-2, with 8 nucleotides matching TRBD1. Germline V CDR1 and CDR2: SQVTM, ANQGSEA. CDR3 length: 14 amino acids. V dropped 6 bases and J dropped 3; count of bases not matched to a gene: 9. CDR3 nucleotide sequence: TGCAGCGTCCGGACAGGGTCTGGCGACTATGGCTACACCTTC. Translated: CSVRTGSGDYGYTF.

In this sample, this clone turned up once. The rearrangement uses TRBV24-1 and TRBJ1-2, with TRBD1 identical over 7 bases. V was clipped by 2 bases and J by 3 bases; unmatched bases: 5. CDR3 size: 15 residues. Germline-derived CDR1 and CDR2 are KGHDR and SFDVKD. The CDR3 region has the DNA TGTGCCACCAGTGATTCTTATCAGGGGGACTATGGCTACACCTTC. It encodes CATSDSYQGDYGYTF.

The rearrangement links TRBV5-1 to TRBJ1-1; tentative D call: TRBD1 (6 bases). The CDR3 consists of 14 residues. The germline V gene encodes CDR1 SGHRS and CDR2 YFSETQ. V gave up 0 bases and J gave up 1 base, with 7 bases separating them. CDR3 sequence reads: CASSLVRGNTEAFF. As DNA, the CDR3 is TGCGCCAGCAGCTTGGTCAGGGGGAACACTGAAGCTTTCTTT.

There are a few counts of this clone. The chain uses TRBV29-1 and TRBJ1-5; possibly TRBD1 for D (5 bases). The germline V and J ends were trimmed by 6 bases and 7 bases, with 16 bases remaining between them. This CDR3 has 13 amino acids. CDR1 is SQVTM and CDR2 is ANQGSEA in the germline V gene. CDR3 sequence reads: CSVADSGRQPQHF. In nucleotides, the CDR3 is TGCAGCGTCGCCGACAGCGGGAGGCAGCCCCAGCATTTT.

The chain has TRBV24-1 and TRBJ2-5; TRBD1 agrees at 9 bases. CDR3 length: 16 residues. J gave up 4 bases and V 5 bases, and 10 bases lay outside the gene matches. Germline-derived CDR1 and CDR2 are KGHDR and SFDVKD. CDR3 DNA: TGTGCCACCAGTGCGGGTGACAGGGGGTCGTCAGAGACCCAGTACTTC. Its protein product is CATSAGDRGSSETQYF.

This clone was counted a single time. The chain carries TRBV6-1 and TRBJ1-6, with D tentatively TRBD1 (5 bases). The length of the CDR3 is 15 residues. Trimming pared 0 bases from V and 14 bases from J, leaving 17 bases between. Per the germline V gene, CDR1 is MNHNS and CDR2 is SASEGT. The chain's CDR3 is CASSEAPGSGGSLHF. As DNA, the CDR3 is TGTGCCAGCAGTGAAGCCCCAGGGTCGGGGGGATCCCTCCACTTT.

The chain employs TRBV21-1 and TRBJ2-1; TRBD1, as called in the table, went unchecked against the DNA. TRBV21-1 is reported as a pseudogene. This CDR3 has 16 amino acids. This chain's CDR3 is CASSHRAGQGKGKQFF. CDR3 nucleotides: TGTGCCAGCAGCCACAGGGCGGGACAGGGGAAGGGCAAACAGTTCTTC.

For the CDR3, the DNA is TGTGCCAGCAGTTTCACAGCGGGGGGAGGCAATGAGCAGTTCTTC. This encodes CASSFTAGGGNEQFF. The V gene is TRBV27, the J gene TRBJ2-1, with 9 nucleotides matching TRBD2. Germline CDR1 is MNHEY and CDR2 is SMNVEV (reference sequence). The CDR3 loop spans 15 amino acids. Trimming took 3 bases from V and 6 from J; bases not matched to a gene: 6.

The chain is built from TRBV6-5 and TRBJ1-2; D gene unclear. Germline values: CDR1 MNHEY, CDR2 SVGAGI. Trimming shortened V by 0 bases and J by 10 bases, and 9 bases separated the two germline ends. This CDR3 contains 12 residues. The CDR3 protein is CASSYSGTYYTF. The CDR3 DNA reads TGTGCCAGCAGTTACTCTGGTACCTACTACACCTTC.

This clone was detected many times. J is TRBJ2-1 and V is TRBV6-5, with 7 bases identical to TRBD2. The V segment lost 2 bases and the J segment 2 bases; nucleotides outside the gene matches: 6. CDR1 MNHEY and CDR2 SVGAGI come from the germline V gene. CDR3 length equals 16 residues. CDR3 DNA: TGTGCCAGCAGTTACCGGAGCGGGGCGCCCTACAATGAGCAGTTCTTC. Encoded protein: CASSYRSGAPYNEQFF.

The V gene is TRBV11-2, the J gene TRBJ2-2; tentative D call: TRBD1 (6 bases). The V and J ends lost 3 bases and 6 bases respectively, with 8 bases between them. CDR3 length equals 13 residues. In germline, CDR1 is SGHAT, CDR2 FQNNGV. This CDR3 reads CASSLDSPGELFF. In DNA, the CDR3 is TGTGCCAGCAGCTTGGACAGCCCCGGGGAGCTGTTTTTT.

The DNA for the CDR3 is TGTGCCAGCAGCCGCGGGTCTTTTCAGACTAATGAAAAACTGTTTTTT. Its protein product is CASSRGSFQTNEKLFF. The rearrangement joins TRBV4-2 to TRBJ1-4; D remains ambiguous. V lost 4 bases and J 2 bases, leaving 14 bases between the germline ends. This CDR3 has 16 amino acids. The germline V gene has CDR1 LGHNA and CDR2 YNFKEQ.

The chain couples TRBV5-8 to TRBJ1-2, with 11 bases identical to TRBD1. CDR1 SGHTS and CDR2 YDEGEE come from the germline V gene. The J segment lost 8 bases and the V segment lost 4 bases, leaving 13 bases of the junction unmatched. This CDR3 has 16 residues. For the CDR3, the DNA is TGTGCCAGCAGCCCTGGGACAGGGGGGAATGAGGAAGGCTACACCTTC. This encodes CASSPGTGGNEEGYTF.

The chain recombines TRBV6-1 with TRBJ1-1; D remains unclear. CDR3 size: 16 residues. The V gene's germline CDR1 is MNHNS and CDR2 SASEGT. Trimming left V 2 bases short and J 0 bases short, with 13 bases between. CDR3 amino acids: CASSEYAPGMNTEAFF. The DNA for the CDR3 is TGTGCCAGCAGTGAATATGCCCCGGGAATGAACACTGAAGCTTTCTTT.

The chain carries TRBV3-1 (or the pseudogene TRBV3-2) and TRBJ1-2; TRBD1 is a possible D gene (6 bases). There are 14 residues in the CDR3. The germline gives CDR1 LGHDT, CDR2 YNNKEL (reference sequence). Trimming removed 4 bases from V and 1 base from J, with 10 bases in between. Here the CDR3 DNA reads TGTGCCAGCAGCCGGGGGCAGGGTAACTATGGCTACACCTTC. Protein product: CASSRGQGNYGYTF.

This clone was detected once. The chain employs TRBV6-5 and TRBJ2-3; 9 nucleotides match TRBD2. The CDR3 is made up of 14 amino acids. V trimming: 2 bases; J trimming: 6 bases; junction bases outside the gene matches: 3. From germline, CDR1 is MNHEY and CDR2 SVGAGI. The CDR3 is CASSYILAGDTQYF. Here the CDR3 DNA reads TGTGCCAGCAGTTACATCCTAGCGGGGGATACGCAGTATTTT.

This chain joins TRBV27 and TRBJ1-5, with 7 bases aligning to TRBD1. Trimming took 5 bases from V and 4 from J; bases not matched to a gene: 8. CDR3 length: 15 amino acids. Germline lookup yields CDR1 MNHEY and CDR2 SMNVEV (reference sequence). This CDR3 reads CASSITQGRNQPQHF. CDR3 nucleotides: TGTGCCAGCAGTATAACACAGGGGAGAAATCAGCCCCAGCATTTT.

This chain connects TRBV6-2 or TRBV6-3 to TRBJ2-4, with D perhaps matching TRBD2 (5 bases). This CDR3 contains 17 residues. The germline CDR1 and CDR2 sequences are MNHEY and SVGEGT. V was shortened by 6 bases and J by 0 bases, with 18 bases between the two germline ends. As DNA, the CDR3 is TGTGCCAGCAGCCCGTGGGGAGCCCTTCTAGCCAAAAACATTCAGTACTTC. It is translated as CASSPWGALLAKNIQYF.